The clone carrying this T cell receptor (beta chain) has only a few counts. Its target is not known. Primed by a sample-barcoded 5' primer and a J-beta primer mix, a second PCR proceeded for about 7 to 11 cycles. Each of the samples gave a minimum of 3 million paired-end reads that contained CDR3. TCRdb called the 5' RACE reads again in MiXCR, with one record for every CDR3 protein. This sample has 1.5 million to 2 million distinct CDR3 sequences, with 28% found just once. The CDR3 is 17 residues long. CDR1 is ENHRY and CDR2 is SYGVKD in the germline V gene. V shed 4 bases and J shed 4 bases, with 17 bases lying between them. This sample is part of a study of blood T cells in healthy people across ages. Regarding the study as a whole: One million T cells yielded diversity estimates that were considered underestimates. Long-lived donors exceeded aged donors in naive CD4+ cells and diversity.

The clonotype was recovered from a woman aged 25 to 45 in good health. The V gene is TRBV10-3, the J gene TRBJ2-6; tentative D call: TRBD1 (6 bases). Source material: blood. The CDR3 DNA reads TGTGCCATCAGTGGGGGCAGGGGAGTCTTAGGGGCCAACGTCCTGACTTTC. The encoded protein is CAISGGRGVLGANVLTF.